This TCR beta chain appears in the sequencing data of a study of spatial heterogeneity in lung cancer. Study summary: Compared with alpha-chain sequences, beta-chain sequences were consistently detected in greater numbers.

TCRdb called the 5' RACE reads again in MiXCR, with one record for every CDR3 protein. Among nearly 4,500 distinct CDR3 sequences listed, 20% to 25% were seen once. In its sample, this clonotype ranks as medium-sized. Regarding time point: sample taken at primary tumor resection. Whole RNA from tumor, nontumor lung or frozen PBMC was sequenced unsorted. The donors were 70 or so patients with non-small cell lung cancer that was early-stage and untreated. This CDR3 region has 11 residues. Trimming took off 8 bases at V and 8 bases at J, with 10 bases between the two ends. The J gene is TRBJ2-1, the V gene TRBV12-3 or TRBV12-4; D gene unclear. The material sequenced was normal lung tissue next to the tumor, taken at surgery. The source of this sequence is a female donor with early-stage non-small cell lung cancer. CDR3 in amino acids: CASSPGDEQFF. DNA for the CDR3: TGTGCCAGCTCCCCTGGCGATGAGCAGTTCTTC.